The 26 T cell receptor beta chains reported below all come from one sample, sequenced in a study of shared T cell receptors in the human thymus. Profiled with immunoSEQ multiplex PCR; TCRdb holds only in-frame clones, not every one. The sample includes about 660,000 clones, approximately 87% of them seen just once. These data are also associated with another study on human thymus T cells.

The material sequenced was thymocytes. These receptors were taken from a boy less than two years old with a congenital heart defect.

The V gene is TRBV15, the J gene TRBJ2-7; no definite D call. Looked up from germline, CDR1 is LNHNV and CDR2 is YYDKDF (reference sequence). With 5 bases removed from V and 4 bases from J, the gap between germline ends came to 18 bases. There are 15 residues in the CDR3. CDR3 protein: CATSATRSALYEQYF. CDR3 in DNA: TGTGCCACCAGCGCCACCAGGTCCGCACTTTACGAGCAGTACTTC.

The chain carries TRBV5-1 and TRBJ2-3; maybe TRBD1 (7 bases). V dropped 2 bases and J dropped 3 bases, with 16 bases sitting between them. The CDR3 totals 16 residues. The V gene's germline CDR1 is SGHRS and CDR2 YFSETQ. The CDR3 sequence: CASSFADRAGTDTQYF. The CDR3, as DNA: TGCGCCAGCAGCTTTGCCGACAGGGCGGGAACAGATACGCAGTATTTT.

The chain uses TRBV7-2 and TRBJ2-5, with D maybe TRBD2 (5 bases). CDR1 and CDR2 (germline): SGHTA, FQGNSA. The V end was cut by 5 bases, the J end by 1 base, with 11 bases between. There are 14 residues in the CDR3. Written as DNA, the CDR3 is TGTGCCAGCAGCCGGGGTTTGATCCAAGAGACCCAGTACTTC. It specifies CASSRGLIQETQYF.

This rearrangement joins TRBV4-3 to TRBJ2-1; D unclear. The germline gives CDR1 LGHNA, CDR2 YSLEER. The CDR3 spans 12 residues. With 2 bases removed from V and 9 bases from J, the gap between germline ends came to 8 bases. CDR3 in DNA: TGCGCCAGCAGCCAAACTCCCTTTGAGCAGTTCTTC. Its protein is CASSQTPFEQFF.

This chain joins TRBV28 and TRBJ2-7; 9 positions match TRBD1. Unmatched junction bases numbered 6, after V lost 6 bases and J lost 3 bases. CDR3 size: 14 residues. Germline loops: CDR1 MDHEN, CDR2 SYDVKM. This chain's CDR3 is CASSLRGQGYEQYF. The DNA for the CDR3 is TGTGCCAGCAGCTTGCGGGGACAGGGCTACGAGCAGTACTTC.

V gene TRBV4-3 combines with J gene TRBJ1-2; D perhaps matches TRBD1 (5 bases). V was pared by 0 bases and J by 7 bases, with 15 bases between. Germline CDR1 reads LGHNA; CDR2 reads YSLEER. The CDR3 extends over 15 amino acids. The CDR3 here is CASSQEWTTLVGYTF. CDR3 in DNA: TGCGCCAGCAGCCAAGAGTGGACAACCTTGGTTGGCTACACCTTC.

The rearrangement links TRBV7-9 to TRBJ1-4, with 8 bases that match TRBD1. Germline CDR1 SEHNR, CDR2 FQNEAQ (reference sequence). Losses at the gene ends were 5 bases for V and 2 bases for J; bases not matched to a gene: 4. This CDR3 is built from 15 residues. CDR3 amino acids: CASSTHRGTNEKLFF. Written as DNA, the CDR3 is TGTGCCAGCAGCACTCACAGGGGGACTAATGAAAAACTGTTTTTT.

The chain has TRBV1 and TRBJ1-3; the D segment call TRBD1 is taken from the table without a DNA check. TRBV1 is marked as a pseudogene. This CDR3 is built from 17 residues. The CDR3: CTSSSLNQTVSGNTIYF. The CDR3, as DNA: TGCACCAGCAGCTCCCTAAACCAGACAGTATCTGGAAACACCATATATTTT.

This chain uses TRBV6-1 with TRBJ1-5, with 12 bases that match TRBD1. The CDR3 is 18 amino acids. The V gene's germline CDR1 is MNHNS and CDR2 SASEGT. V trimming: 4 bases; J trimming: 0 bases; junction bases outside the gene matches: 7. This chain's CDR3 is CASSGGTGGFYSNQPQHF. CDR3 coding DNA: TGTGCCAGCAGTGGGGGGACAGGGGGCTTCTATAGCAATCAGCCCCAGCATTTT.

The chain recombines TRBV2 with TRBJ1-2; TRBD1 aligns across 7 bases. CDR3 length: 17 amino acids. J lost 2 bases, V lost 0 bases, and 9 bases had no gene match. Germline V gives CDR1 SNHLY, CDR2 FYNNEI. CDR3 in DNA: TGTGCCAGCAGTGAAGCGCTTTTTCCAGGGGGGAACTATGGCTACACCTTC. It codes for CASSEALFPGGNYGYTF.

The rearrangement uses TRBV11-2 and TRBJ2-7, with D maybe TRBD1 (6 bases). V was clipped by 6 bases and J by 4 bases, with 16 bases between them. Per the germline V gene, CDR1 is SGHAT and CDR2 is FQNNGV. The CDR3 contains 14 residues. CDR3 bases: TGTGCCAGCAGTTGGAGGACAGATCTTTACGAGCAGTACTTC. It specifies CASSWRTDLYEQYF.

This chain connects TRBV4-1 to TRBJ2-1; possible D gene TRBD2, 6 bases. The V gene lost 1 base and the J gene lost 5 bases, with 18 bases spanning the gap. Germline V CDR1 and CDR2: MGHRA, YSYEKL. The CDR3 contains 17 residues. The CDR3 is CASSQALGGPLDNEQFF. The CDR3 nucleotides read TGCGCCAGCAGCCAAGCCCTTGGAGGGCCATTGGACAATGAGCAGTTCTTC.

The J gene is TRBJ2-3, the V gene TRBV30; 8 bases map to TRBD2. This CDR3 is built from 15 residues. V gave up 3 bases and J gave up 4 bases; unmatched junction bases: 9. Per germline, CDR1 GTSNPN and CDR2 SVGIG (reference sequence). CDR3 region: CAWRSGGTRSDTQYF. For the CDR3, the DNA is TGTGCCTGGAGGTCCGGGGGGACTAGGTCAGATACGCAGTATTTT.

The genes are TRBV28 and TRBJ2-3; tentatively, D is TRBD1 (8 bases). This CDR3 is built from 16 residues. Trimming shortened V by 5 bases and J by 5 bases, and 20 bases separated the two germline ends. Per the germline V gene, CDR1 is MDHEN and CDR2 is SYDVKM. Here the CDR3 reads CASSRSRTGRGDTQYF. The CDR3 nucleotides read TGTGCCAGCAGTCGTTCGAGGACAGGGAGGGGAGATACGCAGTATTTT.

The chain joins TRBV27 to TRBJ1-6, with 8 bases identical to TRBD1. This CDR3 is 15 amino acids long. Germline loops: CDR1 MNHEY, CDR2 SMNVEV (reference sequence). J lost 9 bases, V lost 3 bases, and 7 bases had no gene match. CDR3 bases: TGTGCCAGCAGTTTTGGACAGGGCTCGCGTTCACCCCTCCACTTT. Translated, it gives CASSFGQGSRSPLHF.

The chain employs TRBV10-2 and TRBJ1-1; TRBD1 agrees at 8 bases. Unmatched junction bases numbered 5, after V lost 6 bases and J lost 2 bases. This CDR3 is 14 amino acids long. Germline CDR1 is WSHSY and CDR2 is SAAADI. CDR3 in amino acids: CASSDRGYNTEAFF. For the CDR3, the DNA is TGCGCCAGCAGCGACAGGGGCTACAACACTGAAGCTTTCTTT.

The chain carries TRBV6-5 and TRBJ2-7; 10 positions agree with TRBD1. The CDR3 consists of 15 residues. Unmatched junction bases numbered 7, after V lost 6 bases and J lost 2 bases. Per germline, CDR1 MNHEY and CDR2 SVGAGI. CDR3 sequence: CASSSRGTGAYEQYF. Written as DNA, the CDR3 is TGTGCCAGCAGCTCTAGGGGGACAGGGGCCTACGAGCAGTACTTC.

This clone has only one observation. The chain combines TRBV29-1 with TRBJ2-1; possible D gene TRBD2, 6 bases. Trimming pared 0 bases from V and 8 bases from J, leaving 11 bases between. The CDR3 is made up of 13 amino acids. The germline V gene has CDR1 SQVTM and CDR2 ANQGSEA. The CDR3 sequence is CSVEDGGKDEQFF. The CDR3 nucleotides read TGCAGCGTTGAAGATGGAGGGAAGGATGAGCAGTTCTTC.

This clone was seen once. The chain recombines TRBV5-4 with TRBJ2-1; D is possibly TRBD2 (6 bases). V was trimmed by 1 base and J by 1 base, leaving 9 bases between them. CDR3 length: 15 residues. Germline CDR1 SGHNT, CDR2 YYREEE (reference sequence). CDR3 nucleotides: TGTGCCAGCAGCTTGAAGCTAGCGTCCTACAATGAGCAGTTCTTC. Residues: CASSLKLASYNEQFF. Full variable domain (outside the CDR3, taken from reference TRBV5-4 and TRBJ2-1): ETGVTQSPTHLIKTRGQQVTLRCSSQSGHNTVSWYQQALGQGPQFIFQYYREEENGRGNFPPRFSGLQFPNYSSELNVNALELDDSALYLCASSLKLASYNEQFFGPGTRLTVL.

This chain joins TRBV11-2 and TRBJ1-1; 8 bases line up with TRBD1. V lost 7 bases to trimming and J lost 4 bases; unmatched junction nucleotides: 8. This CDR3 has 14 amino acids. Germline V gene data show CDR1 as SGHAT and CDR2 as FQNNGV. The CDR3 DNA follows: TGTGCCAGCAACCGACAGGGGCCCAGCACTGAAGCTTTCTTT. Encoded protein: CASNRQGPSTEAFF. The full variable domain, completed using reference TRBV11-2 and TRBJ1-1, is EAGVAQSPRYKIIEKRQSVAFWCNPISGHATLYWYQQILGQGPKLLIQFQNNGVVDDSQLPKDRFSAERLKGVDSTLKIQPAKLEDSAVYLCASNRQGPSTEAFFGQGTRLTVV.

The rearrangement joins TRBV5-6 to TRBJ1-2, with 9 bases lining up with TRBD1. This CDR3 is 17 amino acids long. The ends lost 0 bases at V and 7 bases at J; junction bases unmatched: 13. Germline V gives CDR1 SGHDT, CDR2 YYEEEE. This CDR3 reads CASSLAGTGRDGGGYTF. The CDR3 DNA sequence: TGTGCCAGCAGCTTGGCCGGGACAGGGAGAGATGGCGGTGGCTACACCTTC.

The chain has TRBV6-5 and TRBJ1-1, with 7 nucleotides matching TRBD1. V shed 6 bases and J 6 bases; nucleotides not matched to a gene: 13. Germline values: CDR1 MNHEY, CDR2 SVGAGI. This CDR3 comprises 15 residues. This chain's CDR3 is CASREMTGCFAEAFF. Written as DNA, the CDR3 is TGTGCCAGCAGGGAGATGACAGGGTGTTTTGCTGAAGCTTTCTTT.

J is TRBJ2-7 and V is TRBV4-3; 10 bases align to TRBD1. Germline trimming cut 0 bases from V and 2 bases from J; bases unmatched to any gene: 1. Germline V gene sequence: CDR1 LGHNA, CDR2 YSLEER. CDR3 length equals 15 residues. The CDR3 protein is CASSQEGQGAYEQYF. The CDR3 DNA reads TGCGCCAGCAGCCAAGAAGGACAGGGGGCCTACGAGCAGTACTTC.

The V and J genes are TRBV4-3 and TRBJ1-5; 10 bases are a match to TRBD1. The V gene's germline CDR1 is LGHNA and CDR2 YSLEER. The CDR3 is 13 amino acids. Unmatched junction bases numbered 3, after V lost 5 bases and J lost 8 bases. CDR3 nucleotide sequence: TGCGCCAGCAGCGAGGGACAGGGGAAGCCCCAGCATTTT. It yields the protein CASSEGQGKPQHF.

This rearrangement joins TRBV4-1 to TRBJ1-5; 7 positions agree with TRBD1. The junction had 6 bases not matched to a gene; V was cut back by 0 bases and J by 4 bases. The CDR3 spans 16 residues. Germline assignment: CDR1 MGHRA and CDR2 YSYEKL. CDR3 in amino acids: CASSQDAGQENQPQHF. The CDR3 DNA follows: TGCGCCAGCAGCCAAGATGCCGGACAGGAGAATCAGCCCCAGCATTTT.

As regards this clone: The junction departs from the called germline gene at one end, perhaps through a read error. This sequence joins TRBV5-4 and TRBJ2-3; TRBD2 agrees at 12 bases. CDR1 SGHNT and CDR2 YYREEE come from the germline V gene (reference sequence). CDR3 size: 14 residues. CDR3 sequence: CASSFQIPGTSGLF. CDR3 nucleotide sequence: TGTGCCAGCAGCTTCCAAATCCCCGGGACTAGCGGGCTTTTT.